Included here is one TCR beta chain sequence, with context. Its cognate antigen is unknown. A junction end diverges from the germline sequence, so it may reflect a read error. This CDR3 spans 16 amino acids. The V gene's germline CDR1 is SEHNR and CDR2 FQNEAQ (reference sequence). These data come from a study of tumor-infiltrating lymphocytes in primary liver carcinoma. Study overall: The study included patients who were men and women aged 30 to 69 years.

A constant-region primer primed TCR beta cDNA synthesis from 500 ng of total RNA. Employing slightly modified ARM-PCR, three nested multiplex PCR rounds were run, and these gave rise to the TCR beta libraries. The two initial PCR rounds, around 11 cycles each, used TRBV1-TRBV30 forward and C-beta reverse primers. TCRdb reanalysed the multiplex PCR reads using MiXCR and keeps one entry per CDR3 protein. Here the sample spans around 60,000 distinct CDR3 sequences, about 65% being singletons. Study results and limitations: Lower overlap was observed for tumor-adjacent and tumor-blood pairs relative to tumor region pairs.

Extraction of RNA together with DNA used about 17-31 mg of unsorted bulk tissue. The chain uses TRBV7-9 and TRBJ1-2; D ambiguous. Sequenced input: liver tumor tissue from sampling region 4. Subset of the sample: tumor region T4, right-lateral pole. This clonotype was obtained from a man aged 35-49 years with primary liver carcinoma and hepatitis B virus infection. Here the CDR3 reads CANSPEGWLSQYGYTF. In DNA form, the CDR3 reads TGTGCCAACAGCCCCGAGGGCTGGCTGTCCCAGTATGGGTACACCTTC.